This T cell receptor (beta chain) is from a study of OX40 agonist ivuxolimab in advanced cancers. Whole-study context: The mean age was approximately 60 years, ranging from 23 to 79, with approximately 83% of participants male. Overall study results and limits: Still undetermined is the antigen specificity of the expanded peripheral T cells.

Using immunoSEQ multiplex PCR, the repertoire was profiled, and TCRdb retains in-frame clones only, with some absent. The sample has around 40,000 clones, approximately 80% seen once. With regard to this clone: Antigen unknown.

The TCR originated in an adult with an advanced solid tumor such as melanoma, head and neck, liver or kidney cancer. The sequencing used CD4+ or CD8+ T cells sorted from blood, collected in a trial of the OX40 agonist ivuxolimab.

Here the CDR3 reads CASSRLGRGSDEQYF. In nucleotides, the CDR3 is TGCGCCAGCAGCCGGTTGGGCAGGGGGTCAGACGAGCAGTACTTC. The chain uses TRBV4-1 and TRBJ2-7; 7 bases align to TRBD1. The CDR3 contains 15 residues. Germline V gives CDR1 MGHRA, CDR2 YSYEKL. Trimming cost V 4 bases and J 5 bases; bases outside gene matches: 11.